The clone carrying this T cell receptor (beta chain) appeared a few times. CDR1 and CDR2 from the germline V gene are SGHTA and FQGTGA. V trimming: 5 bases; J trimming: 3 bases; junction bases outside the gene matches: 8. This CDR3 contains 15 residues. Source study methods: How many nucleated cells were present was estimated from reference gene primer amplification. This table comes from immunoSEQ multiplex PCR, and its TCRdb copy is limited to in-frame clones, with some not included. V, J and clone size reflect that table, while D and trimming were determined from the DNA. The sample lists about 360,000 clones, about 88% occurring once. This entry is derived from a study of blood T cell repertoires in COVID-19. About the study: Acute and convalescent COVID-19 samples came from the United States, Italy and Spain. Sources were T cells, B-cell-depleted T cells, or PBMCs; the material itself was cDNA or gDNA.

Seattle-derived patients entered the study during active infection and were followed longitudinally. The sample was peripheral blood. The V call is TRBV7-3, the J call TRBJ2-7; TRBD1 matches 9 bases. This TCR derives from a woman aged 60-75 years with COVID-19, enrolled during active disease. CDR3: CASSTTGTGNYEQYF. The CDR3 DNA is TGTGCCAGCAGCACAACCGGGACAGGGAACTACGAGCAGTACTTC.